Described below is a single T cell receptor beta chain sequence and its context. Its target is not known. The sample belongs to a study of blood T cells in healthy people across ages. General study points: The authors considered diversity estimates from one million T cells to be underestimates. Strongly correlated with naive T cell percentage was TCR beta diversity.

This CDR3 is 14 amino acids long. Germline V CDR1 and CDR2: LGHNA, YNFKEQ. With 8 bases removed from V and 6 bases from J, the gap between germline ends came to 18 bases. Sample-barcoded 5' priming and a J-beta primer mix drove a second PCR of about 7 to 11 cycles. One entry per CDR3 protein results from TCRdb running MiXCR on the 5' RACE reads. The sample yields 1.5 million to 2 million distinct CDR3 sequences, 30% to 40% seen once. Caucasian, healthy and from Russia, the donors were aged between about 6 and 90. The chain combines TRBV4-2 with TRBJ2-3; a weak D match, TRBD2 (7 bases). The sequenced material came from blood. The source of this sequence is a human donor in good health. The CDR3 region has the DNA TGTGCCAGCGACGGCGGGAGTGGGGGCGATACGCAGTATTTT. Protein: CASDGGSGGDTQYF.